This is a list of T cell receptor beta chains from one sample in a study of regulatory dendritic cells for organ transplantation. Repertoires were generated with immunoSEQ multiplex PCR, while TCRdb's copy carries only in-frame clones and drops some. The sample carries some 35,000 clones, under 95% recorded once. The sequenced material came from naive CD8+ T cells from blood. The receptors come from a human donor in good health. CDR3s include the opening cysteine and the closing phenylalanine or tryptophan. D genes are given only for firm matches. Rows may omit the clone size; those that give it use once, few, many or a size class.

J gene | V gene | clone size | D gene | CDR3 DNA | CDR3 protein
TRBJ1-1 | TRBV7-3 | - | TRBD1 | TGTGCCAGCAGCCAAGCCGGGACAGCTAACACTGAAGCTTTCTTT | CASSQAGTANTEAFF
TRBJ2-3 | TRBV9 | - | TRBD2 | TGTGCCAGCAGCGTAGCGGGGGGGCAGATAGATACGCAGTATTTT | CASSVAGGQIDTQYF
TRBJ2-1 | TRBV5-4 | - | - | TGTGCCAGCAGCCTATTCAATGAGCAGTTCTTC | CASSLFNEQFF
TRBJ2-1 | TRBV2 | - | TRBD2 | TGTGCCAGCAGAGTGACTAGCGGGAGAGCAGTTCATGAGCAGTTCTTC | CASRVTSGRAVHEQFF
TRBJ1-1 | TRBV5-4 | - | - | TGTGCCAGCAGCCGAGACCTGAACACTGAAGCTTTCTTT | CASSRDLNTEAFF
TRBJ2-1 | TRBV6-4 | - | - | TGTGCCAGCAGTGATTTTTCCTCCGGGAGTGAGCAGTTCTTC | CASSDFSSGSEQFF
TRBJ2-5 | TRBV11-1 | - | - | TGTGCCAGCAGCCCGCCAGTAGTCCAAGAGACCCAGTACTTC | CASSPPVVQETQYF
TRBJ2-3 | TRBV4-2 | - | - | TGTGCCAGCAGCCAATCTCCCATGCCCGAAGATACGCAGTATTTT | CASSQSPMPEDTQYF
TRBJ1-2 | TRBV6-1 | - | TRBD1 | TGTGCCAGCAGCCCTGGGACAGGGGGTTTTGGCTACACCTTC | CASSPGTGGFGYTF
TRBJ2-4 | TRBV6-1 | - | - | TGTGCCAGCAGTGAAACGATAAGGACTTTAGCCAAAAACATTCAGTACTTC | CASSETIRTLAKNIQYF
TRBJ1-5 | TRBV27 | - | - | TGTGCCAGCAGTCTGGGTGGGGTGGGGCCCCAGCATTTT | CASSLGGVGPQHF
TRBJ2-2 | TRBV7-9 | - | TRBD2 | TGTGCCAGCAGCTCTAGCGGGGGGGACACCGGGGAGCTGTTTTTT | CASSSSGGDTGELFF
TRBJ2-1 | TRBV7-9 | - | - | TGTGCCAGCAGCTTTCGGGCCCTAAGGGGACACAATGAGCAGTTCTTC | CASSFRALRGHNEQFF
TRBJ2-3 | TRBV7-9 | - | - | TGTGCCAGCAGCTTCTCTTTGCGGGGTACAGATACGCAGTATTTT | CASSFSLRGTDTQYF
TRBJ1-1 | TRBV27 | few | TRBD1 | TGTGCCAGCAGTTTAGACAGGGGGCGCGGCGACACTGAAGCTTTCTTT | CASSLDRGRGDTEAFF
TRBJ2-7 | TRBV5-5 | - | - | TGTGCCAGCAGCTTCTGGGGGGACGAGCAGTACTTC | CASSFWGDEQYF
TRBJ2-7 | TRBV7-8 | - | - | TGTGCCAGCAGCTTACCAGGGAAGGACGAGCAGTACTTC | CASSLPGKDEQYF
TRBJ2-1 | TRBV27 | - | - | TGTGCCAGCACGAGGCTCCCCAGCTCCTACAATGAGCAGTTCTTC | CASTRLPSSYNEQFF
TRBJ2-1 | TRBV27 | - | TRBD1 | TGTGCCAGCAGTTCCGGGACAGGGGTCCTCTACAATGAGCAGTTCTTC | CASSSGTGVLYNEQFF
TRBJ2-7 | TRBV11-2 | - | TRBD2 | TGTGCCAGCAGTTTCGGGGAAGGTAGCGGGAGTCGGAAGCAGTACTTC | CASSFGEGSGSRKQYF
TRBJ1-1 | TRBV13 | once | - | TGTGCCAGCAGCTTATTGTCTGAAGCTTTCTTT | CASSLLSEAFF
TRBJ2-7 | TRBV5-4 | - | - | TGTGCCAGCAGCTTTGGGGGATCCTACGAGCAGTACTTC | CASSFGGSYEQYF
TRBJ2-5 | TRBV27 | - | TRBD2 | TGTGCCAGCAGTTTATTTGGGGCTAGCGGGGGGGAGACCCAGTACTTC | CASSLFGASGGETQYF
TRBJ1-1 | TRBV6-5 | - | - | TGTGCCAGCAGCCCACCCCCGGAGCTAAACACTGAAGCTTTCTTT | CASSPPPELNTEAFF
TRBJ2-6 | TRBV6-1 | - | - | TGTGCCAGCAGTGGGGGCGGCGGGGCCAACGTCCTGACTTTC | CASSGGGGANVLTF
TRBJ2-7 | TRBV9 | - | - | TGTGCCAGCAGCGTAGGGGACTCGGCTACCTACGAGCAGTACTTC | CASSVGDSATYEQYF
TRBJ1-1 | TRBV15 | - | - | TGTGCCACCAGCAGAGATCCGGGGGACACTGAAGCTTTCTTT | CATSRDPGDTEAFF
TRBJ1-1 | TRBV27 | few | - | TGTGCCAGCAGTTTACCAGGGCCTACATCTGAAGCTTTCTTT | CASSLPGPTSEAFF
TRBJ2-3 | TRBV6-6 | - | - | TGTGCCAGCAGTTACATCGACCCGGGGGCAGATACGCAGTATTTT | CASSYIDPGADTQYF
TRBJ1-2 | TRBV15 | - | - | TGTGCCACCAAAGACCTGACTGGCTACACCTTC | CATKDLTGYTF
TRBJ2-3 | TRBV27 | once | - | TGTGCCAGCAGTTTAACGTTGGTAGGGAAGAGCACAGATACGCAGTATTTT | CASSLTLVGKSTDTQYF
TRBJ2-7 | TRBV11-2 | - | - | TGTGCCAGCAGCTTAGTAGGGAGGTTAGACAGGGACTACGAGCAGTACTTC | CASSLVGRLDRDYEQYF
TRBJ2-7 | TRBV5-6 | - | - | TGTGCCAGCAGGGGATGGGGGTCCCCCTACGAGCAGTACTTC | CASRGWGSPYEQYF
TRBJ1-5 | TRBV2 | - | - | TGTGCCAGCAGTGCCGGACAGATCAATCAGCCCCAGCATTTT | CASSAGQINQPQHF
TRBJ2-3 | TRBV5-8 | - | TRBD2 | TGTGCCAGCAGCTTGGGGACTAGCGGAGCCACAGATACGCAGTATTTT | CASSLGTSGATDTQYF
TRBJ2-7 | TRBV6-5 | - | - | TGTGCCAGCAGTTACAAGGGGCAGTACGAGCAGTACTTC | CASSYKGQYEQYF
TRBJ2-3 | TRBV15 | - | - | TGTGCCACCAGCGTGAGCTGGGATACGCAGTATTTT | CATSVSWDTQYF
TRBJ2-1 | TRBV6-5 | - | TRBD2 | TGTGCCAGCAGTTATATCCTAGCGGGAGGGTGGAATGAGCAGTTCTTC | CASSYILAGGWNEQFF
TRBJ1-2 | TRBV29-1 | - | - | TGCAGCGTTGACCCCCTAATCCTGACAGAGATGGAGGGCTACACCTTC | CSVDPLILTEMEGYTF
TRBJ1-2 | TRBV4-3 | few | - | TGCGCCAGCAGCCAAGCCGAGCTTTGGGGGCGGGAAGGCTACACCTTC | CASSQAELWGREGYTF
TRBJ1-2 | TRBV27 | - | - | TGTGCCAGCAGTTTAGGGGGACGGCGCCTGAGTTTC | CASSLGGRRLSF
TRBJ2-1 | TRBV9 | - | TRBD2 | TGTGCCAGCAGCGTCAGAAATTCCGGGACTAGCATGTCCTACAATGAGCAGTTCTTC | CASSVRNSGTSMSYNEQFF
TRBJ2-1 | TRBV4-3 | once | TRBD2 | TGCGCCAGCAGCCAAGATCGGGGACTACGGAATGAGCAGTTCTTC | CASSQDRGLRNEQFF